A selection of T cell receptor beta chains follows, all from one sample in a study of naive and memory T cell subsets. TCRdb used MiXCR to reprocess the 5' RACE reads, holding one entry per CDR3 protein. The sample has 48,000 or so distinct CDR3 sequences; 4.7% are singletons. Receptors originate from a female donor in good health. The CDR3 runs from the conserved cysteine through the conserved F or W. A D gene is named only where the DNA matches it firmly. Part of the rows lack a size; the others show once, few, many or a class for expanded clones.

d_gene	abundance	j_gene	v_gene	len	CDR3nt	CDR3aa
TRBD1	many	TRBJ1-2	TRBV11-2	14	TGTGCCAGCAGCTTAGCTTGGACAGGGCTTGGCTACACCTTC	CASSLAWTGLGYTF
NA	many	TRBJ2-5	TRBV5-1	12	TGCGCCAGCGCACGTGGATCTGAGACCCAGTACTTC	CASARGSETQYF
NA	NA	TRBJ2-5	TRBV5-1	14	TGCGCCAGCAGCTTGAGCGCTTACCAAGAGACCCAGTACTTC	CASSLSAYQETQYF
TRBD1	many	TRBJ2-1	TRBV15	17	TGTGCCACCAGCAGAGGATCCGGGACAGGGGAATACAATGAGCAGTTCTTC	CATSRGSGTGEYNEQFF
TRBD2	many	TRBJ2-1	TRBV29-1	15	TGCAGCGTTGAAGGAAAGCGGGGTCCCTACAATGAGCAGTTCTTC	CSVEGKRGPYNEQFF
TRBD2	many	TRBJ2-1	TRBV3-1	16	TGTGCCAGCAGCCAAGGCCGGGTAGCGGGAGTGAATGAGCAGTTCTTC	CASSQGRVAGVNEQFF
TRBD2	many	TRBJ2-5	TRBV20-1	15	TGCAGTGCTAGGGACTTTAGCGGGCCCAAAGAGACCCAGTACTTC	CSARDFSGPKETQYF
NA	few	TRBJ2-1	TRBV5-3	12	TGTGCCAGTAAAGGAGGCGGTGGTGAGCAGTTCTTC	CASKGGGGEQFF
NA	many	TRBJ2-7	TRBV12-3/TRBV12-4	13	TGTGCCAGCAGCTTAAAACCCGACTACGAGCAGTACTTC	CASSLKPDYEQYF
TRBD2	many	TRBJ2-6	TRBV9	18	TGTGCCAGCAGCGAGGGACTAGCGGGAGCATCCGGGGCCAACGTCCTGACTTTC	CASSEGLAGASGANVLTF
TRBD1	few	TRBJ2-5	TRBV7-2	14	TGTGCCAGCAGCCCGCGGGACAGGGGAGAGACCCAGTACTTC	CASSPRDRGETQYF
TRBD2	few	TRBJ2-7	TRBV10-2	17	TGCGCCAGCAGTGAGTCGAATAGCGGGTTTGGCTCCTACGAGCAGTACTTC	CASSESNSGFGSYEQYF
TRBD1	many	TRBJ2-1	TRBV29-1	13	TGCAGCGTTGAGCGGGACAGGAACAATGAGCAGTTCTTC	CSVERDRNNEQFF
NA	few	TRBJ2-6	TRBV14	16	TGTGCCAGCAAAGTTTTCTACAACTCTGGGGCCAACGTCCTGACTTTC	CASKVFYNSGANVLTF
TRBD2	many	TRBJ2-7	TRBV5-6	18	TGTGCCAGCAGCTTGGTGTCGGGACTAGCGGGAGCGCACTACGAGCAGTACTTC	CASSLVSGLAGAHYEQYF
NA	NA	TRBJ1-2	TRBV25-1	14	TGTGCCAGCAGTGAGAGTCCTCAAAACTATGGCTACACCTTC	CASSESPQNYGYTF